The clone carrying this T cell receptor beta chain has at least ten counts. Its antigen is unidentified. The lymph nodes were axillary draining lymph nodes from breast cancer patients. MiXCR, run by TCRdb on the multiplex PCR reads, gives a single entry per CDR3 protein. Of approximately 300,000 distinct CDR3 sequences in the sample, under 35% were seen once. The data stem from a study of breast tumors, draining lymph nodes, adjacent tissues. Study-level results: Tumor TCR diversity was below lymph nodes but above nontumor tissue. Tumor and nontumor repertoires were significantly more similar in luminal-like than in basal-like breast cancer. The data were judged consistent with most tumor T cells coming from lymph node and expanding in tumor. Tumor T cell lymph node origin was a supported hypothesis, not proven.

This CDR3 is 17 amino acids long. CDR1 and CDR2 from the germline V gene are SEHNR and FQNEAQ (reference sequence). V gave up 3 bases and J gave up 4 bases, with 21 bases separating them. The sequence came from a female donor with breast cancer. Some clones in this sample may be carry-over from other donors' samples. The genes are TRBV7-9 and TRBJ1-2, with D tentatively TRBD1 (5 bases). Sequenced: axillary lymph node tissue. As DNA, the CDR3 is TGTGCCAGCAGCTTGGGCGGGGGTGCCAGCAGGATCTATGGCTACACCTTC. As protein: CASSLGGGASRIYGYTF.